These 9 T cell receptor beta chains were all obtained from the same sample, sequenced in a study of T-cell memory formation after mild COVID-19. MiXCR, applied by TCRdb to the 5' RACE reads, yields one record per CDR3 protein. The top ten clones hold approximately 23% of a sample with around 300,000 distinct CDR3 sequences, 8% to 9% of them seen once. Sequencing input: PBMCs or a T cell subset sorted from them (not recorded which). These receptors all stem from a young man who had mild COVID-19 (a few samples of this study predate the infection). Cell type and time point are not known.

The gene calls are TRBV20-1 and TRBJ1-6, with a weak D call TRBD1 (5 bases). The CDR3 is 14 residues long. The germline V and J ends were trimmed by 7 bases and 1 base, with 11 bases remaining between them. CDR1 is DFQATT, CDR2 SNEGSKA, per germline (reference sequence). This CDR3 reads CSGQGESYNSPLHF. The CDR3 nucleotides are TGCAGTGGGCAGGGAGAATCCTATAATTCACCCCTCCACTTT.

This clonotype was counted between two and nine times. The gene calls are TRBV7-2 and TRBJ2-7; tentative D call: TRBD2 (5 bases). V dropped 1 base and J dropped 3 bases, with 7 bases sitting between them. The CDR3 is 13 residues long. Germline V gene data show CDR1 as SGHTA and CDR2 as FQGNSA. The CDR3 DNA is TGTGCCAGCAGCTTAGGGAGGCTCTACGAGCAGTACTTC. Translation: CASSLGRLYEQYF.

This clonotype was recorded a few times. The rearrangement uses TRBV30 and TRBJ2-1; possible D gene TRBD2, 5 bases. Trimming stripped 3 bases from V and 0 bases from J, with 6 bases between. Per the germline V gene, CDR1 is GTSNPN and CDR2 is SVGIG (reference sequence). The CDR3 covers 13 residues. CDR3 DNA sequence: TGTGCCTGGAGAGGGAGCTCCTACAATGAGCAGTTCTTC. Translating gives CAWRGSSYNEQFF.

This clonotype was observed a few times. The chain carries TRBV6-5 and TRBJ2-1; D gene unclear. CDR1 and CDR2 from the germline V gene are MNHEY and SVGAGI. This CDR3 is built from 15 residues. V was trimmed by 0 bases and J by 2 bases, leaving 8 bases between them. The CDR3 DNA reads as TGTGCCAGCAGTTACTCAGGGTCGGCCTACAATGAGCAGTTCTTC. It is translated as CASSYSGSAYNEQFF.

This clonotype was picked up many times. This chain joins TRBV5-1 and TRBJ2-3, with D uncertain. Trimming left V 5 bases short and J 0 bases short, with 7 bases between. The CDR3 spans 13 residues. Germline loops: CDR1 SGHRS, CDR2 YFSETQ. The CDR3 coding sequence is TGCGCCAGCAGGTCGGACAGCACAGATACGCAGTATTTT. This encodes CASRSDSTDTQYF. Together with reference TRBV5-1 and TRBJ2-3, the CDR3 gives the full variable domain: KAGVTQTPRYLIKTRGQQVTLSCSPISGHRSVSWYQQTPGQGLQFLFEYFSETQRNKGNFPGRFSGRQFSNSRSEMNVSTLELGDSALYLCASRSDSTDTQYFGPGTRLTVL.

This clonotype showed up just a few times. The J gene is TRBJ2-7, the V gene TRBV21-1; the tabulated D call, TRBD2, remains unverified against the DNA. TRBV21-1 is shown as a pseudogene. This CDR3 has 11 residues. Here the CDR3 DNA reads TGTGCCAGCAGGGGACTGAGAGAGCAGTACGTC. This sequence encodes CASRGLREQYV.

The V and J genes are TRBV20-1 and TRBJ2-7; no clear D. This CDR3 has 11 amino acids. V shed 0 bases and J shed 4 bases, with 4 bases lying between them. Germline CDR1 and CDR2: DFQATT and SNEGSKA (reference sequence). CDR3 sequence: CSARDPYEQYV. CDR3 coding DNA: TGCAGTGCTAGAGACCCATACGAGCAGTACGTC.

The chain recombines TRBV2 with TRBJ1-5; no definite D call. CDR1 and CDR2 from the germline V gene are SNHLY and FYNNEI. This CDR3 contains 15 residues. The ends were cut back, 5 bases at V and 4 bases at J, with 15 bases in the middle. The CDR3 protein is CASSLDPGTNQPQHF. In DNA form, the CDR3 reads TGTGCCAGCAGTCTAGACCCGGGAACTAATCAGCCCCAGCATTTT.

This clonotype was counted a few times. The chain joins TRBV5-4 to TRBJ2-1, with 7 bases aligning to TRBD1. The J segment lost 9 bases and the V segment lost 4 bases, leaving 1 base of the junction unmatched. The CDR3 is 11 amino acids. Germline values: CDR1 SGHNT, CDR2 YYREEE (reference sequence). CDR3 region: CASSRQGEQFF. The CDR3 nucleotides are TGTGCCAGCAGCAGACAGGGTGAGCAGTTCTTC.